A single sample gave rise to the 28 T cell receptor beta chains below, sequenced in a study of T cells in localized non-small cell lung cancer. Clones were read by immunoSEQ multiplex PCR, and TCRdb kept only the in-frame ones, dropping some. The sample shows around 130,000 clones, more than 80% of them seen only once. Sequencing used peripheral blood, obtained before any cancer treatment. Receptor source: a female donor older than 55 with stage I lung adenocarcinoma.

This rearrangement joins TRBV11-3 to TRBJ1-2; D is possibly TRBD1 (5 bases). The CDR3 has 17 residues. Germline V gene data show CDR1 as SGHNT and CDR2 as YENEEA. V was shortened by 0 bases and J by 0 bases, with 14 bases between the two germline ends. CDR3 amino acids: CASSLEYRGLANYGYTF. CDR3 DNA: TGTGCCAGCAGCTTAGAATACCGGGGCTTAGCTAACTATGGCTACACCTTC. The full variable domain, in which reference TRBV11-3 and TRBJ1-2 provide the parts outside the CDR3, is EAGVVQSPRYKIIEKKQPVAFWCNPISGHNTLYWYLQNLGQGPELLIRYENEEAVDDSQLPKDRFSAERLKGVDSTLKIQPAELGDSAVYLCASSLEYRGLANYGYTFGSGTRLTVV.

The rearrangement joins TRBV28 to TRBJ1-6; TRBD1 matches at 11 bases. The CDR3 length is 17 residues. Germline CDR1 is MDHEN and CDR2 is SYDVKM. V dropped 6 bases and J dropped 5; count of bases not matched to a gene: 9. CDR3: CASSTGTGGRHNSPLHF. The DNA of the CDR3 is TGTGCCAGCAGCACAGGGACAGGGGGACGGCATAATTCACCCCTCCACTTT. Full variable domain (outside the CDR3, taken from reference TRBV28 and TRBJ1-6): DVKVTQSSRYLVKRTGEKVFLECVQDMDHENMFWYRQDPGLGLRLIYFSYDVKMKEKGDIPEGYSVSREKKERFSLILESASTNQTSMYLCASSTGTGGRHNSPLHFGNGTRLTVT.

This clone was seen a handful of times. The CDR3 nucleotides are TGCGCCAGCAGCGTGGATGCGGGAACAGGGCAGTACTTC. It yields the protein CASSVDAGTGQYF. The gene calls are TRBV5-1 and TRBJ2-7; TRBD2 might be the D (6 bases). The CDR3 totals 13 residues. V lost 4 bases to trimming and J lost 9 bases, with 17 bases between them. Germline-derived CDR1 and CDR2 are SGHRS and YFSETQ.

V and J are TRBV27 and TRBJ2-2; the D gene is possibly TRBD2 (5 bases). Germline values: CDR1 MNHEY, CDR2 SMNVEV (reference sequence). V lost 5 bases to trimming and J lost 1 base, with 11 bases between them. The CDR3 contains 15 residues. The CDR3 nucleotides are TGTGCCAGCAGTAGAAGGACTCAGAACACCGGGGAGCTGTTTTTT. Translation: CASSRRTQNTGELFF.

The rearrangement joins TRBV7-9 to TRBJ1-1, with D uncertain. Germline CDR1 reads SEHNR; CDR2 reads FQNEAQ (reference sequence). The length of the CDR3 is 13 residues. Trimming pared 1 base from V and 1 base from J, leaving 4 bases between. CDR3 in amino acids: CASSLEQNTEAFF. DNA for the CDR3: TGTGCCAGCAGCTTAGAGCAGAACACTGAAGCTTTCTTT.

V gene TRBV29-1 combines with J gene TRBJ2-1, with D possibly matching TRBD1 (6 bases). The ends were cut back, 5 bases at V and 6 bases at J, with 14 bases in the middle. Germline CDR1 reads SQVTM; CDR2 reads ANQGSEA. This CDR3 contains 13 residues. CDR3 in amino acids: CSVNREEINEQFF. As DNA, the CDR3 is TGCAGCGTTAACAGGGAAGAGATCAATGAGCAGTTCTTC.

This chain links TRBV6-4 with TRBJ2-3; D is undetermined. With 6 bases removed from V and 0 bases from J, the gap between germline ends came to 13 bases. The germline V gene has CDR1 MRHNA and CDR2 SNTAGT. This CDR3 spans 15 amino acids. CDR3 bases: TGTGCCAGCAGCCTAGACGGTTCCAGCACAGATACGCAGTATTTT. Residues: CASSLDGSSTDTQYF.

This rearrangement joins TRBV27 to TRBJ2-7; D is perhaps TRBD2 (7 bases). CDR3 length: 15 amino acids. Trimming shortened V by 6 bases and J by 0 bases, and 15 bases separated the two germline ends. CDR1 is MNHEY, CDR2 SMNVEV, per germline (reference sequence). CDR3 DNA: TGTGCCAGCAGCGCGCGGGGGCACAGCTCCTACGAGCAGTACTTC. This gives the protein CASSARGHSSYEQYF.

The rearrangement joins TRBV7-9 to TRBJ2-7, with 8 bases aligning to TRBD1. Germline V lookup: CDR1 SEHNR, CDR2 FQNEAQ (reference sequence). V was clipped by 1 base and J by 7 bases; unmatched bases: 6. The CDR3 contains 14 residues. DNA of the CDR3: TGTGCCAGCAGCTTAGGTACTACAGGGGGTGAGCAGTACTTC. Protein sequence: CASSLGTTGGEQYF. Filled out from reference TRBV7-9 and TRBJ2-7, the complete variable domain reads DTGVSQNPRHKITKRGQNVTFRCDPISEHNRLYWYRQTLGQGPEFLTYFQNEAQLEKSRLLSDRFSAERPKGSFSTLEIQRTEQGDSAMYLCASSLGTTGGEQYFGPGTRLTVT.

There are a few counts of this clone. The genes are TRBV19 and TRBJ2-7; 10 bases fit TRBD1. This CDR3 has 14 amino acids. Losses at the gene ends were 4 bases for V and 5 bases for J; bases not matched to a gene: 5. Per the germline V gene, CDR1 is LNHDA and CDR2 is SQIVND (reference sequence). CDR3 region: CASSKTGGKDEQYF. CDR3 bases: TGTGCCAGTAGTAAGACAGGGGGCAAGGACGAGCAGTACTTC.

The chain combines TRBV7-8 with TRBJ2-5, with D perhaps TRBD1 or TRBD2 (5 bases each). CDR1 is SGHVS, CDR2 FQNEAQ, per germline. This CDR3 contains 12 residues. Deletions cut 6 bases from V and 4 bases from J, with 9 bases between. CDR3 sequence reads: CASSYGGETQYF. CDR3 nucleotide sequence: TGTGCCAGCAGTTATGGGGGAGAGACCCAGTACTTC.

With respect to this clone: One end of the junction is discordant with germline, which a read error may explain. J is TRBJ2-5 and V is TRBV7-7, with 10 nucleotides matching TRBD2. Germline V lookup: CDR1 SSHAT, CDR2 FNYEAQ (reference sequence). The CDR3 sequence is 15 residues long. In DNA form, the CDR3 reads TGTGCTAGCAGCCCTAAACTAGCGGGAAGGGAGACCCAGTACTTC. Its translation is CASSPKLAGRETQYF.

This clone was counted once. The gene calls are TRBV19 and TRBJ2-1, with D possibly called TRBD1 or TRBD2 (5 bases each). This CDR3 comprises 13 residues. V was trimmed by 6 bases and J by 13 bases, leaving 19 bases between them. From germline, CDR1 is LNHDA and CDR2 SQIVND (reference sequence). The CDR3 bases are TGTGCCAGTAGCCCCCTGGGGGAGAAGCGACAGTTCTTC. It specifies CASSPLGEKRQFF.

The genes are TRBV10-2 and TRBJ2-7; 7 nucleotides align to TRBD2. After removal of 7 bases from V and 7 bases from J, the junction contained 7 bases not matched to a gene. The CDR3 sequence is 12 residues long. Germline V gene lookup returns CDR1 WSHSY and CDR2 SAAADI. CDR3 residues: CASKTAGREQYF. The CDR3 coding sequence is TGCGCCAGCAAAACAGCGGGACGGGAGCAGTACTTC.

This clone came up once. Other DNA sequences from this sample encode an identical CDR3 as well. The CDR3 is CASSLDSYNEQFF. CDR3 coding DNA: TGTGCCAGCAGCCTGGACAGCTACAATGAGCAGTTCTTC. The chain employs TRBV28 and TRBJ2-1, with D possibly TRBD1 on 6 matching bases. Germline values: CDR1 MDHEN, CDR2 SYDVKM. The length of the CDR3 is 13 residues. The V end was cut by 6 bases, the J end by 3 bases, with 9 bases between.

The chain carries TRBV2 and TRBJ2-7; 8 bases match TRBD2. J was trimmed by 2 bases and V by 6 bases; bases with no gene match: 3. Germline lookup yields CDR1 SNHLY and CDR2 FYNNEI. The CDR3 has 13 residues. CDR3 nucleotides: TGTGCCAGCAGAGCACTAGCGGCCTACGAGCAGTACTTC. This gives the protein CASRALAAYEQYF.

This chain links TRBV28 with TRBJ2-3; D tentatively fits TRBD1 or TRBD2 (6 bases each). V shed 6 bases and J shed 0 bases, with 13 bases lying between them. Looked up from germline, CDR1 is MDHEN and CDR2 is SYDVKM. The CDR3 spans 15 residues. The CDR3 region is CASRPTGTSTDTQYF. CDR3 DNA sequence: TGTGCCAGCAGGCCTACAGGGACTAGCACAGATACGCAGTATTTT.

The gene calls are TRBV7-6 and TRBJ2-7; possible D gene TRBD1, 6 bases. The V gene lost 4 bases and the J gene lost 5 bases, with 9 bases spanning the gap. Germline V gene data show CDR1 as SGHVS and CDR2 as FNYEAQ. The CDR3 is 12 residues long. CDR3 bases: TGTGCCAGCAGCTATAGGACAGACGAGCAGTACTTC. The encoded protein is CASSYRTDEQYF.

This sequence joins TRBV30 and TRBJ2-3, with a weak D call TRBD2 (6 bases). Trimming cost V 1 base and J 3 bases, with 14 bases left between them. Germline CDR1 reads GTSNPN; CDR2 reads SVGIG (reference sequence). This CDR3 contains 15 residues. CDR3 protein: CAWSARRGKTDTQYF. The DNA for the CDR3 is TGTGCCTGGAGTGCCCGCCGGGGGAAAACAGATACGCAGTATTTT.

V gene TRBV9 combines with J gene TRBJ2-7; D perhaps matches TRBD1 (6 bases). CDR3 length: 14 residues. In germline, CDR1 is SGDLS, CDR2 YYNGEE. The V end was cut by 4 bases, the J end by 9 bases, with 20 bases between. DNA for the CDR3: TGTGCCAGCAGCTTCTCCGGACAGACGACGCTGCAGTACTTC. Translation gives CASSFSGQTTLQYF.

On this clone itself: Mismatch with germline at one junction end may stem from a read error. In DNA, the CDR3 is TGCAGCGGGGGGATCCGGGACAGGTGGGACTTC. Its protein is CSGGIRDRWDF. The chain carries TRBV29-1 and TRBJ2-5; 8 bases agree with TRBD1. Per the germline V gene, CDR1 is SQVTM and CDR2 is ANQGSEA. The CDR3 is 11 amino acids.

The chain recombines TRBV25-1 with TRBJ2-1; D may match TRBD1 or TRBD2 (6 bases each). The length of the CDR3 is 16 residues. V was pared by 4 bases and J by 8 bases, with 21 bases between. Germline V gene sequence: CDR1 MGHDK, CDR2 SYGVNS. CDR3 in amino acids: CASSVGGQTRVDEQFF. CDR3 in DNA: TGTGCCAGCAGTGTCGGGGGCCAAACTAGAGTAGATGAGCAGTTCTTC.

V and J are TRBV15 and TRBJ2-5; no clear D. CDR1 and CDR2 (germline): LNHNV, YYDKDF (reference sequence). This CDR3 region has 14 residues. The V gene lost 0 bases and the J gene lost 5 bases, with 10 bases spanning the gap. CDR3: CATSRETRTETQYF. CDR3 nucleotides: TGTGCCACCAGCAGAGAGACAAGGACGGAGACCCAGTACTTC.

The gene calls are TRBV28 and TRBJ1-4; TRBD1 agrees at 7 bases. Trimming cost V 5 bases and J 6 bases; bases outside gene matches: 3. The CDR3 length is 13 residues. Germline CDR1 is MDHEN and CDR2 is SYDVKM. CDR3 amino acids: CASSPGQYEKLFF. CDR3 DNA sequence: TGTGCCAGCAGTCCGGGACAGTATGAAAAACTGTTTTTT.

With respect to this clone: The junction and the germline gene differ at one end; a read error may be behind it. Here the CDR3 reads CSARPSGRIHF. CDR3 nucleotide sequence: TGCAGTGCTAGACCTAGCGGGAGGATACACTTC. The chain employs TRBV20-1 and TRBJ2-5; 11 bases fit TRBD2. Germline-derived CDR1 and CDR2 are DFQATT and SNEGSKA (reference sequence). The CDR3 sequence is 11 residues long.

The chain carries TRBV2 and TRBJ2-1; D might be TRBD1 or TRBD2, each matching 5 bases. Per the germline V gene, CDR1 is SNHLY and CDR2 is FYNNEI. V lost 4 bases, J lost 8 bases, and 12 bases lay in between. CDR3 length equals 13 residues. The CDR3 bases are TGTGCCAGCAGTGGGACTCGAGGGGATGAGCAGTTCTTC. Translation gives CASSGTRGDEQFF.

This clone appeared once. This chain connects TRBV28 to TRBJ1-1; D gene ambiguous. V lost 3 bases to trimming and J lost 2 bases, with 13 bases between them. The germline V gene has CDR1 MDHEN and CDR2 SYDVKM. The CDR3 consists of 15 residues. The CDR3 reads CASSFSSLDNTEAFF. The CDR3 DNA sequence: TGTGCCAGCAGTTTTTCCTCATTGGATAACACTGAAGCTTTCTTT.

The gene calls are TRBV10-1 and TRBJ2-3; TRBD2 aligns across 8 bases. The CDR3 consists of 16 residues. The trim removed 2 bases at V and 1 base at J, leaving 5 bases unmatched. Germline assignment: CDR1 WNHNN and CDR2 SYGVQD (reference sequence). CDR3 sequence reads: CASSERGREGTDTQYF. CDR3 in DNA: TGCGCCAGCAGTGAGAGAGGGCGGGAGGGCACAGATACGCAGTATTTT.